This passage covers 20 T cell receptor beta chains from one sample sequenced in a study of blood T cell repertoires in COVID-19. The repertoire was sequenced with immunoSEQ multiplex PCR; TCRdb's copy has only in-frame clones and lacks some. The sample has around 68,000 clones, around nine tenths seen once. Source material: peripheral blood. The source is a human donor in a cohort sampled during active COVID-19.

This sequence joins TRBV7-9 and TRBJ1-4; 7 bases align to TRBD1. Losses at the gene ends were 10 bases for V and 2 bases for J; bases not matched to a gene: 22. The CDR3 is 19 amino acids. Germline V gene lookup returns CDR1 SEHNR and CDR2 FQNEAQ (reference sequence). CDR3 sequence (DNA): TGTGCCACCCCGGGGCGCCGGGACAGATCCGACGGGACTAATGAAAAACTGTTTTTT. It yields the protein CATPGRRDRSDGTNEKLFF.

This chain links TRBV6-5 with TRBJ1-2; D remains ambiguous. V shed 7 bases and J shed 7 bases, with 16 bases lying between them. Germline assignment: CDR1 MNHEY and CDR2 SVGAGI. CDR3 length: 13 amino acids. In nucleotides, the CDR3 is TGTGCCAGCATCCCTCTCGAGAGGGCTGGCTACACCTTC. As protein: CASIPLERAGYTF.

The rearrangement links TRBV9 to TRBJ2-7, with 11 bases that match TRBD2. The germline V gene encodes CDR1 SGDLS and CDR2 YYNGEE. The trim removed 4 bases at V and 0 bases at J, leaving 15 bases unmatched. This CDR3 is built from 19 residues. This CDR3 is CASSHPRLASGGHSYEQYF. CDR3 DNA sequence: TGTGCCAGCAGCCACCCCAGGTTGGCTAGCGGGGGGCACTCCTACGAGCAGTACTTC.

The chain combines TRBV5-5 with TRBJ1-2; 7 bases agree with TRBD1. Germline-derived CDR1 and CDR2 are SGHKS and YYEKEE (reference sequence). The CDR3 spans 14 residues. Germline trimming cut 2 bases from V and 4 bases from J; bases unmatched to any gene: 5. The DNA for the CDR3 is TGTGCCAGCAGCTTCGACAGGGATCTCTATGGCTACACCTTC. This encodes CASSFDRDLYGYTF. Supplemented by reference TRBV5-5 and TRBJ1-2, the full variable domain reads DAGVTQSPTHLIKTRGQQVTLRCSPISGHKSVSWYQQVLGQGPQFIFQYYEKEERGRGNFPDRFSARQFPNYSSELNVNALLLGDSALYLCASSFDRDLYGYTFGSGTRLTVV.

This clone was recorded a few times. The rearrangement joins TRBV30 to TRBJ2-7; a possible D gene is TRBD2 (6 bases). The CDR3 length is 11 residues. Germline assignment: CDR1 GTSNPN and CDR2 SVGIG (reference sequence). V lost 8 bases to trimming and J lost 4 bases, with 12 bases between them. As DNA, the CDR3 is TGTGCCGGGTCTCGGGGGTACGAGCAGTACTTC. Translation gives CAGSRGYEQYF.

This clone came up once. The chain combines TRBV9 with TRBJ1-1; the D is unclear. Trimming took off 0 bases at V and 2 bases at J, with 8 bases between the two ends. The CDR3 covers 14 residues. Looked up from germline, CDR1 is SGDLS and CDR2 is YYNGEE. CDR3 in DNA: TGTGCCAGCAGCGTAGGGGGAGACAACACTGAAGCTTTCTTT. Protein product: CASSVGGDNTEAFF.

DNA of the CDR3: TGCGCCAGCAGCCTTGCACTCCTACAGGGGGCTGATGGCTACACCTTC. Residues: CASSLALLQGADGYTF. The rearrangement uses TRBV5-1 and TRBJ1-2, with 9 nucleotides matching TRBD1. Per germline, CDR1 SGHRS and CDR2 YFSETQ. The CDR3 contains 16 residues. Trimming took 4 bases from V and 6 from J; bases not matched to a gene: 13.

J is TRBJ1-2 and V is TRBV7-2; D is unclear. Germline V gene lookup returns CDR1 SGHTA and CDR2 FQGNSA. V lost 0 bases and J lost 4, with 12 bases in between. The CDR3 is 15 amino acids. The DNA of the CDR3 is TGTGCCAGCAGCTTAGCGATAGGAGCGCTCTATGGCTACACCTTC. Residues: CASSLAIGALYGYTF.

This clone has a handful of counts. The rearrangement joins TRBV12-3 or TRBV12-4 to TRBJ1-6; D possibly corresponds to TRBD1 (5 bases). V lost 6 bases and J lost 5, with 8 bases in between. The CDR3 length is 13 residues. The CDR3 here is CASRGQDNSPLHF. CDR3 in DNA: TGTGCCAGCAGGGGGCAGGATAATTCACCCCTCCACTTT.

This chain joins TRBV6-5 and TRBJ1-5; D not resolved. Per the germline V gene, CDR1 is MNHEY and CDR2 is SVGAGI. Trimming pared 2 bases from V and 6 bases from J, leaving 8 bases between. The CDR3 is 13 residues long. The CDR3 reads CASSYLSGQPQHF. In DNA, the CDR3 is TGTGCCAGCAGTTACCTGTCGGGTCAGCCCCAGCATTTT.

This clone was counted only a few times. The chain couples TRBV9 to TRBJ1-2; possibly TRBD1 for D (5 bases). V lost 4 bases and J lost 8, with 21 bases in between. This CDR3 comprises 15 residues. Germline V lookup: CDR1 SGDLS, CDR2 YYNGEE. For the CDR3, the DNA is TGTGCCAGCAGCCCGGAGGGGAGCGAGGTGCGAGGCTACACCTTC. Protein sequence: CASSPEGSEVRGYTF. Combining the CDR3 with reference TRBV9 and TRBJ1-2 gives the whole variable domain DSGVTQTPKHLITATGQRVTLRCSPRSGDLSVYWYQQSLDQGLQFLIQYYNGEERAKGNILERFSAQQFPDLHSELNLSSLELGDSALYFCASSPEGSEVRGYTFGSGTRLTVV.

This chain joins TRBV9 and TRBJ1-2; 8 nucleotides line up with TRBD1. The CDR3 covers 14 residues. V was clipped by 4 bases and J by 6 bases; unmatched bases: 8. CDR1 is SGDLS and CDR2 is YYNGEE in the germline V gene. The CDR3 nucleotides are TGTGCCAGCAGCCTAGGACAGGGTACCCATGGCTACACCTTC. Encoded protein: CASSLGQGTHGYTF.

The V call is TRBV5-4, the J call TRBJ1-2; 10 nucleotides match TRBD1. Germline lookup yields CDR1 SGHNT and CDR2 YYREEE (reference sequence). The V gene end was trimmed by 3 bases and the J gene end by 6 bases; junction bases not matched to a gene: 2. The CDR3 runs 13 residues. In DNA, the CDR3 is TGTGCCAGCAGCTCCGGGACAGGGGATGGCTACACCTTC. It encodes CASSSGTGDGYTF.

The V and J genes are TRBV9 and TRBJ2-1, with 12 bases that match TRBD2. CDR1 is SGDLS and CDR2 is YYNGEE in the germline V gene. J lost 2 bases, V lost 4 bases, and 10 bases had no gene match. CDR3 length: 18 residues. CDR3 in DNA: TGTGCCAGCAGCACCGGGACTAGCGGGTATCGGGCCTACAATGAGCAGTTCTTC. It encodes CASSTGTSGYRAYNEQFF.

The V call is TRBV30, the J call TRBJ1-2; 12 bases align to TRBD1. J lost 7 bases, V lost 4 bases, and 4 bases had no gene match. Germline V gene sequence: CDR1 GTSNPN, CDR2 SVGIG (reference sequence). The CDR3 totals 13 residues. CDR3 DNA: TGTGCCTGGACCGGGACAGGGGGCTCTGGCTACACCTTC. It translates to CAWTGTGGSGYTF.

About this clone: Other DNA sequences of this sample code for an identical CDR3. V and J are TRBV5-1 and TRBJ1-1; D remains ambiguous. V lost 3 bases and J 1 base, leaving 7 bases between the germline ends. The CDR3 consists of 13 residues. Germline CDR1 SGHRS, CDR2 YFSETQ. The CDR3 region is CASSSGENTEAFF. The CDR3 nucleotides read TGCGCCAGCAGCTCAGGTGAGAACACTGAAGCTTTCTTT.

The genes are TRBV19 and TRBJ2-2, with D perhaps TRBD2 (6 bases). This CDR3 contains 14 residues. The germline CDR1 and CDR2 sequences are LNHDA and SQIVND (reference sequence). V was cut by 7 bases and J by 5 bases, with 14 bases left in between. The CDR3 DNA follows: TGTGCCAGTACAACCCCCGGGGGAACCGGGGAGCTGTTTTTT. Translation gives CASTTPGGTGELFF.

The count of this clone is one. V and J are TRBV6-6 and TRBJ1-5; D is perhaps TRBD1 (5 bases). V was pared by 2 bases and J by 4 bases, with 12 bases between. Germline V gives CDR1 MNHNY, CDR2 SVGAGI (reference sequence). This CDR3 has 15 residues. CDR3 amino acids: CASSYGWTRNQPQHF. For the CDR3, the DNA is TGTGCCAGCAGTTACGGTTGGACACGAAATCAGCCCCAGCATTTT.

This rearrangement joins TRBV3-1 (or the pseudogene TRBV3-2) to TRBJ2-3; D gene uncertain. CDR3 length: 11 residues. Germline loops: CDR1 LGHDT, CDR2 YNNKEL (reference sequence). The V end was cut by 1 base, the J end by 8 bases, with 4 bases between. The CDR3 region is CASSQGSTQYF. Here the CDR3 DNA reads TGTGCCAGCAGCCAAGGCAGTACGCAGTATTTT.

As DNA, the CDR3 is TGTGCCAGCAGCCGCCCGGGTGGACAACTCCAAGAGACCCAGTACTTC. Translating gives CASSRPGGQLQETQYF. The V call is TRBV5-5, the J call TRBJ2-5; a weak D match, TRBD1 (5 bases). The CDR3 runs to 16 residues. V lost 4 bases, J lost 1 base, and 17 bases lay in between. CDR1 and CDR2 from the germline V gene are SGHKS and YYEKEE (reference sequence).